The present entry profiles one T cell receptor (beta chain) with its context. What it binds is not known. Profiled with immunoSEQ multiplex PCR; TCRdb holds only in-frame clones, not every one. The sample includes 120,000 to 150,000 clones, 75% to 90% of them seen just once. This CDR3 spans 14 amino acids. Trimming removed 1 base at V and 7 bases at J, with 12 bases between. Germline lookup yields CDR1 SGHDT and CDR2 YYEEEE. This sample is part of a study of T cell responses to AZD1222 COVID-19 vaccine. Study results and limitations: A reported finding is that nearly half of spike-specific TCRs target unmutated variant regions. Compared with day 0, the breadth and depth of the Spike-specific TCR repertoire rose significantly after two doses of AZD1222. Donors, mostly white British, included more females; clonal diversity was possibly underestimated.

The specimen comprised peripheral blood, sampled on day 0 of MenACWY control vaccination. The TCR was taken from an adult in good health. The chain uses TRBV5-6 and TRBJ1-3, with D possibly being TRBD1 (6 bases). CDR3 DNA: TGTGCCAGCAGCTTGCAACAGGGCTATAACACCATATATTTT. As protein: CASSLQQGYNTIYF.